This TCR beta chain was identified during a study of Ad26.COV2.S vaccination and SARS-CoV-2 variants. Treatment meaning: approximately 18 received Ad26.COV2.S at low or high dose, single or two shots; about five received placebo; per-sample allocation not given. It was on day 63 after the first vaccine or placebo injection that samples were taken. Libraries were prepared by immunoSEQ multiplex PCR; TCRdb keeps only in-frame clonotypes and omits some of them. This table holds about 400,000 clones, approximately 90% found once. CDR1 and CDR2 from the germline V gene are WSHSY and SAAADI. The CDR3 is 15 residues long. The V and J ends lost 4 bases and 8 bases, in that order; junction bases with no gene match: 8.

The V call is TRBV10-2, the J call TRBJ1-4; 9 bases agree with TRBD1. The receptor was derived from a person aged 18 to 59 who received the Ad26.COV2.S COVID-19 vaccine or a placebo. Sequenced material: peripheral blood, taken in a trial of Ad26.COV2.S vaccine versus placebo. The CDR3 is CASSGRTGVEEKLFF. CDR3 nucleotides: TGCGCCAGCAGTGGACGGACAGGGGTAGAGGAAAAACTGTTTTTT.